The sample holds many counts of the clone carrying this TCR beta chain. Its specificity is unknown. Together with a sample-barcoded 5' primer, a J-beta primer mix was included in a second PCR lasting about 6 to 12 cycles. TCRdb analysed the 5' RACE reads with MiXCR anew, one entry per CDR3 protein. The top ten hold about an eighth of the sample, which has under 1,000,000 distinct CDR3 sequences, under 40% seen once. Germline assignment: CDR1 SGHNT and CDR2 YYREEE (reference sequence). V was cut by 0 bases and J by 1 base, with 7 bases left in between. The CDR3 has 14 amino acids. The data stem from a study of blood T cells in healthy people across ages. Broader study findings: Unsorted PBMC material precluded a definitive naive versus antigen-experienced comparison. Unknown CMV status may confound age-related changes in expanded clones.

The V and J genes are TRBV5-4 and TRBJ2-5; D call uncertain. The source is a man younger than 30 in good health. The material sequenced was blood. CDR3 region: CASSLEQTQETQYF. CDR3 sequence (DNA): TGTGCCAGCAGCTTGGAACAGACCCAAGAGACCCAGTACTTC.